A selection of T cell receptor beta chains follows, all from one sample in a study of monozygotic twins with inflammatory bowel disease. TCRdb reworked the 5' RACE reads into one entry per CDR3 protein, no DNA. This table holds some 450,000 distinct CDR3 sequences. Sequenced sample: blood. The receptor source for this set is a human donor with ulcerative colitis or Crohn's disease, or a healthy co-twin of an affected twin (not recorded which). The CDR3 runs from the conserved cysteine through the conserved F or W.

J	V	CDR3
TRBJ1-4	TRBV5-1	CASSIGQVNEKLFF
TRBJ2-1	TRBV4-3	CASSQEGSSGRISYNEQFF
TRBJ1-1	TRBV5-1	CASSLQGPDSTEAFF
TRBJ2-3	TRBV5-1	CASSFGTSGRTISTDTQYF
TRBJ2-2	TRBV7-6	CASSLTTGQGNPGELFF
TRBJ2-5	TRBV7-2	CASSGTVQETQYF
TRBJ2-7	TRBV30	CAWSEGTRGYHEQYF
TRBJ2-1	TRBV7-2	CASSSLGLGQRYNEQFF
TRBJ2-1	TRBV30	CARGTGMSSEQFF
TRBJ2-3	TRBV3-1	CASSQLAGADTDTQYF
TRBJ1-1	TRBV5-1	CASSSQTENTEAFF
TRBJ2-2	TRBV28	CASREGNTGELFF
TRBJ2-2	TRBV2	CASSEILRAANTGELFF
TRBJ2-3	TRBV7-8	CASSLRRGTDTQYF
TRBJ2-5	TRBV7-6	CASTLQQGREETQYF
TRBJ2-2	TRBV27	CASKGGQGARIMNTGELFF
TRBJ2-1	TRBV7-2	CASSLGSYRGRNNEQFF
TRBJ2-2	TRBV29-1	CSVEGGTGELFF
TRBJ1-1	TRBV7-2	CASSLARGEAFF
TRBJ2-7	TRBV11-1	CASSSRDRDYEQYF
TRBJ2-3	TRBV7-2	CASSSQRGTTDTQYF
TRBJ1-6	TRBV2	CASSERTGKTDLHF
TRBJ2-2	TRBV6-2/TRBV6-3	CASAPGGVTGELFF
TRBJ2-4	TRBV6-2/TRBV6-3	CASSNTGTSLSKNIQYF
TRBJ2-7	TRBV7-2	CASSSLAISSYEQYF
TRBJ2-1	TRBV2	CASSEGLAGGFEQFF
TRBJ1-1	TRBV6-1	CASSELQQPTEAFF
TRBJ1-6	TRBV12-3/TRBV12-4	CASSYRVIGSPLHF
TRBJ2-5	TRBV10-3	CARRGLGETQYF
TRBJ2-7	TRBV29-1	CSVVTGDRGYEQYF
TRBJ2-1	TRBV28	CASSSGTGGFNEQFF
TRBJ2-3	TRBV20-1	CSARSQAGGSDTQYF
TRBJ2-3	TRBV30	CAWRRGGRTDTQYF
TRBJ2-7	TRBV20-1	CSAPGEEAYEQYF
TRBJ2-7	TRBV20-1	CSAETRTYEQYF
TRBJ2-2	TRBV15	CATSRDIGTAANTGELFF
TRBJ2-5	TRBV20-1	CSAYLGVQETQYF
TRBJ2-5	TRBV5-1	CASSLGTGGLQETQYF
TRBJ2-7	TRBV27	CASKLTGQGAVEQYF
TRBJ2-7	TRBV20-1	CSASPGGYEQYF
TRBJ1-2	TRBV3-1	CASSLSGGFYTF
TRBJ1-2	TRBV6-1	CASSPRRQGGYGYTF
TRBJ1-4	TRBV7-9	CASSRTGTGITNEKLFF